The 29 T cell receptor beta chains presented below share a single source sample, sequenced in a study of T cell responses to AZD1222 COVID-19 vaccine. Assay used: immunoSEQ multiplex PCR; TCRdb lists only in-frame clones, some missing. The table has 100,000 to 120,000 clones, about nine tenths seen once. The sample was peripheral blood, taken on day 0 of MenACWY control vaccination. These receptors came from an adult in good health.

This chain links TRBV9 with TRBJ2-7; D is unresolved. This CDR3 is 15 amino acids long. In germline, CDR1 is SGDLS, CDR2 YYNGEE. The V and J ends lost 4 bases and 0 bases respectively, with 14 bases between them. The CDR3 reads CASSPGSSSSYEQYF. The CDR3 coding sequence is TGTGCCAGCAGCCCTGGCTCGTCGAGCTCCTACGAGCAGTACTTC.

The genes are TRBV11-2 and TRBJ2-5; TRBD2 is a possible D gene (6 bases). With 2 bases removed from V and 2 bases from J, the gap between germline ends came to 12 bases. There are 15 residues in the CDR3. From germline, CDR1 is SGHAT and CDR2 FQNNGV. The CDR3 loop is CASSLSPGGQETQYF. The CDR3 nucleotides read TGTGCCAGCAGCTTAAGTCCCGGGGGACAAGAGACCCAGTACTTC.

The genes are TRBV7-3 and TRBJ1-6; unclear D gene. Germline-derived CDR1 and CDR2 are SGHTA and FQGTGA. The ends were cut back, 2 bases at V and 0 bases at J, with 8 bases in the middle. The CDR3 has 16 residues. CDR3 in amino acids: CASSLLGSSYNSPLHF. The CDR3 coding sequence is TGTGCCAGCAGCTTACTCGGTAGCTCCTATAATTCACCCCTCCACTTT.

The sample holds a few counts of this clone. This rearrangement joins TRBV7-8 to TRBJ1-6; 9 bases match TRBD1. The CDR3 has 14 amino acids. The trim removed 2 bases at V and 10 bases at J, leaving 3 bases unmatched. From germline, CDR1 is SGHVS and CDR2 FQNEAQ. CDR3 loop: CASSLTGGGSPLHF. The CDR3 bases are TGTGCCAGCAGCTTAACAGGGGGCGGCTCACCCCTCCACTTT. The full variable domain, in which reference TRBV7-8 and TRBJ1-6 provide the parts outside the CDR3, is GAGVSQSPRYKVAKRGQDVALRCDPISGHVSLFWYQQALGQGPEFLTYFQNEAQLDKSGLPSDRFFAERPEGSVSTLKIQRTQQEDSAVYLCASSLTGGGSPLHFGNGTRLTVT.

The chain uses TRBV18 and TRBJ1-5; weak D call: TRBD1 (6 bases). The CDR3 runs 14 residues. Germline assignment: CDR1 KGHSH and CDR2 LQKENI. V lost 5 bases and J lost 7, with 15 bases in between. The CDR3: CASSTAGEGQPQHF. CDR3 DNA: TGTGCCAGCTCAACTGCAGGGGAGGGACAGCCCCAGCATTTT.

The CDR3 nucleotides read TGCGCCAGCAGCTTGGTCGCGGGGGCGAACACCGGGGAGCTGTTTTTT. This encodes CASSLVAGANTGELFF. The gene calls are TRBV5-1 and TRBJ2-2; 7 bases map to TRBD2. J lost 0 bases, V lost 0 bases, and 2 bases had no gene match. Germline V gives CDR1 SGHRS, CDR2 YFSETQ. There are 16 residues in the CDR3.

The rearrangement links TRBV4-3 to TRBJ2-1; 8 positions agree with TRBD2. This CDR3 is built from 17 residues. Germline V lookup: CDR1 LGHNA, CDR2 YSLEER. With V trimmed by 0 bases and J by 8 bases, 12 bases remained unmatched. The CDR3 coding sequence is TGCGCCAGCAGCCAAGATTCGACGGGGGGGCCTAGGGATGAGCAGTTCTTC. This codes for CASSQDSTGGPRDEQFF.

The chain has TRBV6-5 and TRBJ2-2, with 8 bases aligning to TRBD2. J lost 5 bases, V lost 4 bases, and 6 bases had no gene match. CDR3 length: 15 amino acids. Germline lookup yields CDR1 MNHEY and CDR2 SVGAGI. CDR3 DNA sequence: TGTGCCAGCAGTTTCGGCGGGGGGACGACCGGGGAGCTGTTTTTT. Translating gives CASSFGGGTTGELFF.

The chain is built from TRBV2 and TRBJ1-2; D not resolved. The germline V gene has CDR1 SNHLY and CDR2 FYNNEI. Trimming stripped 7 bases from V and 2 bases from J, with 17 bases between. The length of the CDR3 is 15 residues. CDR3 sequence: CASTRLGGENYGYTF. CDR3 sequence (DNA): TGTGCCAGCACAAGGCTGGGTGGGGAGAACTATGGCTACACCTTC.

The rearrangement uses TRBV28 and TRBJ2-2; 7 positions agree with TRBD2. V shed 7 bases, J shed 8 bases, and the junction held 16 bases outside the gene matches. This CDR3 is built from 16 residues. Germline CDR1 reads MDHEN; CDR2 reads SYDVKM. The CDR3 DNA reads as TGTGCCAGCACCCCAGGGTGGAGCGGGATACTGGGGGAGCTGTTTTTT. Its translation: CASTPGWSGILGELFF.

The CDR3: CASRGLAETQYF. CDR3 nucleotide sequence: TGTGCCAGCAGAGGGCTGGCGGAGACCCAGTACTTC. This chain connects TRBV11-1 to TRBJ2-5; D unclear. CDR3 length: 12 residues. The germline V and J ends were trimmed by 6 bases and 5 bases, with 10 bases remaining between them. The germline CDR1 and CDR2 sequences are SGHAT and FQDESV (reference sequence).

The genes are TRBV10-1 and TRBJ1-5, with 9 bases aligning to TRBD1. CDR1 WNHNN and CDR2 SYGVQD come from the germline V gene (reference sequence). The CDR3 consists of 13 residues. The DNA for the CDR3 is TGCCCCCCCAGCGGACAGGGGAATCAGCCCCAGCATTTT. This translates into CPPSGQGNQPQHF.

The J gene is TRBJ1-3, the V gene TRBV4-3, with D tentatively TRBD1 (5 bases). This CDR3 contains 18 residues. Per the germline V gene, CDR1 is LGHNA and CDR2 is YSLEER. Trimming took off 0 bases at V and 0 bases at J, with 15 bases between the two ends. DNA for the CDR3: TGCGCCAGCAGCCAAGAACCCCCGGGACTCATCTCTGGAAACACCATATATTTT. This sequence encodes CASSQEPPGLISGNTIYF.

This sequence joins TRBV3-1 (or the pseudogene TRBV3-2) and TRBJ1-1; maybe TRBD1 (5 bases). Germline lookup yields CDR1 LGHDT and CDR2 YNNKEL (reference sequence). The V end lost 1 base, the J end lost 6 bases, and 12 bases lay between the germline ends. The CDR3 contains 14 residues. CDR3 coding DNA: TGTGCCAGCAGCCAAGTGGGGCCCGGGGCTGAAGCTTTCTTT. Translated, it gives CASSQVGPGAEAFF.

The chain is built from TRBV19 and TRBJ1-3, with D unresolved. V dropped 3 bases and J dropped 0 bases, with 6 bases sitting between them. The V gene's germline CDR1 is LNHDA and CDR2 SQIVND (reference sequence). The CDR3 runs 14 residues. The CDR3 sequence is CASSMGSSGNTIYF. As DNA, the CDR3 is TGTGCCAGTAGTATGGGGTCCTCTGGAAACACCATATATTTT.

This chain joins TRBV4-2 and TRBJ1-6; D remains unclear. The CDR3 loop spans 15 amino acids. V shed 0 bases and J shed 7 bases, with 10 bases lying between them. Germline V CDR1 and CDR2: LGHNA, YNFKEQ. The CDR3 spells CASSQDRQANSPLHF. DNA of the CDR3: TGTGCCAGCAGCCAAGACCGTCAGGCGAATTCACCCCTCCACTTT.

This sequence joins TRBV5-1 and TRBJ2-7; 7 positions agree with TRBD1. V lost 3 bases, J lost 9 bases, and 15 bases stayed unmatched. Germline CDR1 and CDR2: SGHRS and YFSETQ. This CDR3 spans 15 amino acids. Here the CDR3 DNA reads TGCGCCAGCAGCTCCGGGGACAGCAACCTCGACGGGCAGTACTTC. This codes for CASSSGDSNLDGQYF.

The gene calls are TRBV10-1 and TRBJ2-7; D ambiguous. Germline assignment: CDR1 WNHNN and CDR2 SYGVQD (reference sequence). The V end lost 3 bases, the J end lost 5 bases, and 17 bases lay between the germline ends. This CDR3 has 15 amino acids. Here the CDR3 reads CASSDPDTSIDEQYF. CDR3 nucleotide sequence: TGCGCCAGCAGTGACCCCGACACCTCAATCGACGAGCAGTACTTC.

This clone was picked up one time. V usage is TRBV12-3 or TRBV12-4 and J usage is TRBJ2-7; D is unresolved. The CDR3 runs to 12 residues. Trimming removed 7 bases from V and 4 bases from J, with 11 bases in between. The CDR3 loop is CASTPTGYEQYF. In nucleotides, the CDR3 is TGTGCCAGCACCCCTACGGGTTACGAGCAGTACTTC.

The chain uses TRBV20-1 and TRBJ1-2; D is uncertain. V was pared by 0 bases and J by 11 bases, with 7 bases between. In germline, CDR1 is DFQATT, CDR2 SNEGSKA (reference sequence). The CDR3 has 10 residues. CDR3 nucleotide sequence: TGCAGTGCTAGAGATCGGGAGTACACCTTC. Amino acids: CSARDREYTF.

The rearrangement links TRBV5-1 to TRBJ1-1; 11 bases match TRBD1. Germline-derived CDR1 and CDR2 are SGHRS and YFSETQ. J was trimmed by 7 bases and V by 4 bases; bases with no gene match: 3. The CDR3 totals 13 residues. This CDR3 reads CASSPGTGGEAFF. The CDR3 DNA sequence: TGCGCCAGCAGCCCCGGGACAGGGGGTGAAGCTTTCTTT.

The V call is TRBV6-1, the J call TRBJ1-1, with no clear D. Germline-derived CDR1 and CDR2 are MNHNS and SASEGT. Trimming took 3 bases from V and 1 from J, leaving 6 bases between them. The CDR3 has 13 residues. CDR3 nucleotides: TGTGCCAGCAGTGATGGGCAGAACACTGAAGCTTTCTTT. Protein: CASSDGQNTEAFF.

CDR3 region: CASSLEQGQYGYTF. The CDR3 DNA is TGTGCCAGCAGTTTAGAACAGGGGCAATATGGCTACACCTTC. The genes are TRBV27 and TRBJ1-2; 7 bases match TRBD1. The germline V gene encodes CDR1 MNHEY and CDR2 SMNVEV (reference sequence). CDR3 length equals 14 residues. Trimming cost V 2 bases and J 5 bases; bases outside gene matches: 5.

The CDR3 DNA sequence: TGTGCCAGCAGTTTAGGCCAGGGACAGGGGGCTAGTGGCTACACCTTC. Protein product: CASSLGQGQGASGYTF. The chain combines TRBV27 with TRBJ1-2; TRBD1 aligns across 12 bases. Germline V gene sequence: CDR1 MNHEY, CDR2 SMNVEV (reference sequence). After removal of 2 bases from V and 7 bases from J, the junction contained 8 bases not matched to a gene. This CDR3 spans 16 amino acids.

The J gene is TRBJ1-2, the V gene TRBV28; 7 nucleotides line up with TRBD1. The junction had 7 bases not matched to a gene; V was cut back by 6 bases and J by 0 bases. Germline lookup yields CDR1 MDHEN and CDR2 SYDVKM. This CDR3 spans 15 amino acids. For the CDR3, the DNA is TGTGCCAGCAGCCAAGGGACAGTGGCTAACTATGGCTACACCTTC. Translating gives CASSQGTVANYGYTF.

This chain connects TRBV2 to TRBJ1-1; D remains ambiguous. V was clipped by 6 bases and J by 0 bases, with 5 bases between them. Germline V CDR1 and CDR2: SNHLY, FYNNEI. CDR3 size: 12 residues. The DNA of the CDR3 is TGTGCCAGCAGATGGCTGAACACTGAAGCTTTCTTT. Its protein is CASRWLNTEAFF.

V and J are TRBV6-5 and TRBJ2-7, with D unclear. The CDR3 is 15 residues long. CDR1 MNHEY and CDR2 SVGAGI come from the germline V gene. The V end lost 5 bases, the J end lost 3 bases, and 17 bases lay between the germline ends. As DNA, the CDR3 is TGTGCCAGCAGTACCACTGGGCTCCTAAACTACGAGCAGTACTTC. It translates to CASSTTGLLNYEQYF.

The rearrangement joins TRBV18 to TRBJ2-5; possible D gene TRBD2, 5 bases. Trimming took off 3 bases at V and 2 bases at J, with 10 bases between the two ends. This CDR3 contains 14 residues. Germline V gene lookup returns CDR1 KGHSH and CDR2 LQKENI. For the CDR3, the DNA is TGTGCCAGCTCACCTAAAGGGAGTCAAGAGACCCAGTACTTC. The encoded protein is CASSPKGSQETQYF.

Written as DNA, the CDR3 is TGCAGCGCGAATGACAGGTTCCAAAACATTCAGTACTTC. Translating it yields CSANDRFQNIQYF. This chain uses TRBV29-1 with TRBJ2-4; D may be TRBD1 (6 bases). Trimming removed 7 bases from V and 5 bases from J, with 15 bases in between. Germline CDR1 SQVTM, CDR2 ANQGSEA. CDR3 length: 13 residues.